Listed below are T cell receptor beta chains from one sample, sequenced in a study of control samples from healthy donors and cancer patients. Assay: immunoSEQ multiplex PCR; the TCRdb copy retains only in-frame clones and omits some. This table holds approximately 150,000 clones, approximately 91% found once. The sequencing input was blood. Receptors originate from a man aged 25 to 45 in good health. Both conserved end residues are part of each CDR3. Fields, in order: J gene, V gene, CDR3 protein.

TRBJ2-1	TRBV28	CASRLTSNRGLPNEQFF
TRBJ2-3	TRBV11-2	CASSVYRGVTDTQYF
TRBJ2-6	TRBV27	CASSRQSSGANVLTF
TRBJ2-1	TRBV5-1	CASSLASGGPVIHEQFF
TRBJ1-1	TRBV4-1	CASSQVWGSDTEAFF
TRBJ1-2	TRBV6-5	CASCSSRGYGYTF
TRBJ2-7	TRBV7-3	CASSPTGGSYEQYF
TRBJ2-7	TRBV28	CASQMLAGVNYEQYF
TRBJ1-3	TRBV5-1	CASSLGFSGNTIYF
TRBJ1-1	TRBV9	CASSVRTGPNTEAFF
TRBJ2-3	TRBV27	CASSSPGLAGPDTQYF
TRBJ1-2	TRBV13	CASSFRDRAWPGYGYTF
TRBJ2-3	TRBV3-1/TRBV3-2	CASSQEGRGFTDTQYF
TRBJ1-1	TRBV5-8	CASSEWDRGIDTEAFF
TRBJ2-7	TRBV5-1	CASSLDRPRYEQYF
TRBJ1-1	TRBV19	CASSITGPNTEAFF
TRBJ1-1	TRBV7-9	CASSPLGQGAGNTEAFF
TRBJ2-1	TRBV3-1/TRBV3-2	CASGYNEQFF
TRBJ2-1	TRBV19	CASSSSISGRGEQFF
TRBJ2-3	TRBV29-1	CSVRIQGGGDTQYF
TRBJ1-1	TRBV5-1	CASSLANPSATEAFF
TRBJ1-2	TRBV6-5	CASSYGTGGGAYGYTF
TRBJ2-1	TRBV28	CASSLAAGGYNEQFF
TRBJ2-5	TRBV5-4	CASSSTGSEETQYF
TRBJ1-1	TRBV18	CASSPGGENTEAFF
TRBJ2-2	TRBV5-5	CASSGTGDSGELFF
TRBJ2-4	TRBV27	CASSLAGRAKNIQYF
TRBJ2-3	TRBV5-7	CASSLGDRSRWTDTQYF
TRBJ1-1	TRBV11-2	CASSQRNTEAFF
TRBJ1-2	TRBV5-8	CASSPEGIPNYGYTF
TRBJ2-3	TRBV19	CASSSRLAGSTDTQYF
TRBJ1-1	TRBV24-1	CATSLSGTEAFF
TRBJ2-3	TRBV24-1	CATSDVGGTDTQYF
TRBJ2-4	TRBV19	CASSIWDRENIQYF
TRBJ2-7	TRBV3-1/TRBV3-2	CASSQSGPRDYEQYF
TRBJ2-7	TRBV12-5	CASGLYGGPLYEQYF
TRBJ2-7	TRBV6-1	CASSDTGLAGYEQYF
TRBJ2-7	TRBV27	CASSPWGGSYEQYF
TRBJ1-5	TRBV28	CASSIQGGLQPQHF
TRBJ1-3	TRBV2	CASSERAGNTIYF